This section outlines one T cell receptor beta chain sequence together with its context. Its antigen is currently unknown. V dropped 3 bases and J dropped 0 bases, with 10 bases sitting between them. The CDR3 covers 15 residues. Per germline, CDR1 SGDLS and CDR2 YYNGEE. The data were taken from a study of T cell responses to AZD1222 COVID-19 vaccine. Overall study results and limits: Spike-wide coverage was observed for vaccine-associated CD4 TCRs, with dominant responses at 160-218 and 743-854. Nearly half of spike-specific TCRs reportedly go after variant regions that carry no mutations. Among those given AZD1222, only five or six were seropositive at baseline. No repertoire was sampled before or during the peak T cell response, only after it.

Method: immunoSEQ multiplex PCR; TCRdb's copy keeps in-frame clones and lacks some. This table has around 140,000 clones, roughly 91% appearing once. The genes are TRBV9 and TRBJ1-3; D is unclear. Specimen: peripheral blood, collected 28 days after the second AZD1222 dose. The source of this sequence is an adult who received the AZD1222 COVID-19 vaccine. CDR3 coding DNA: TGTGCCAGCAGCGGAGGCCACAACTCTGGAAACACCATATATTTT. Translation: CASSGGHNSGNTIYF. Complete variable domain (other parts from reference TRBV9 and TRBJ1-3): DSGVTQTPKHLITATGQRVTLRCSPRSGDLSVYWYQQSLDQGLQFLIQYYNGEERAKGNILERFSAQQFPDLHSELNLSSLELGDSALYFCASSGGHNSGNTIYFGEGSWLTVV.